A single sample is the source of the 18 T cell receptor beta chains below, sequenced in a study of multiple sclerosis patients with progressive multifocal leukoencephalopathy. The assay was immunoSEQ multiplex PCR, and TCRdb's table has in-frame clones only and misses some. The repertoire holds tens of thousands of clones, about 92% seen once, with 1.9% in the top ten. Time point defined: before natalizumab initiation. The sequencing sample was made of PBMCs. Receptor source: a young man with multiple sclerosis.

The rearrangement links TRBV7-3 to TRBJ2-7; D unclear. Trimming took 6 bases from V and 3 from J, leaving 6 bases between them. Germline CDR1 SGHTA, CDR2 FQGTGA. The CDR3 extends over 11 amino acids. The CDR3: CASRWDYEQYF. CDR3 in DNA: TGTGCCAGCAGGTGGGACTACGAGCAGTACTTC.

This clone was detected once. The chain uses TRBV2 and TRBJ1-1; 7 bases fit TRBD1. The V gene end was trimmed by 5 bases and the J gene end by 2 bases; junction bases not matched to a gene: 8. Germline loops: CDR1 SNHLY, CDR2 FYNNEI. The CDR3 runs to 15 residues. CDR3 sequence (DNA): TGTGCCAGCAGTTCCTCCGGGACAGAAAACACTGAAGCTTTCTTT. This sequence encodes CASSSSGTENTEAFF.

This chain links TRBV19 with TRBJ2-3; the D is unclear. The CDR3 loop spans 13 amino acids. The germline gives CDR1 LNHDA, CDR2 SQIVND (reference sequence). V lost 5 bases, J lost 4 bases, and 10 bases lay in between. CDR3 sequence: CASSFQSADTQYF. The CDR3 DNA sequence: TGTGCCAGTAGTTTTCAGTCGGCAGATACGCAGTATTTT.

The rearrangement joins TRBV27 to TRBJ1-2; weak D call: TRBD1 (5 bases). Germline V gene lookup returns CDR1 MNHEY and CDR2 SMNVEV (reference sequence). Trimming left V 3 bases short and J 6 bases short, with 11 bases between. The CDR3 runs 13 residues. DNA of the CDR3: TGTGCCAGCAGTTTTAGGGCAGGGCATGGCTACACCTTC. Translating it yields CASSFRAGHGYTF.

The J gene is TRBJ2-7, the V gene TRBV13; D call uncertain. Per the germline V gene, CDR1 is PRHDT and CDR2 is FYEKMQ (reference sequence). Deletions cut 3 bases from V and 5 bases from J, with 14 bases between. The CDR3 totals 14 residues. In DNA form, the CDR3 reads TGTGCCAGCAGCTTTGGGCGGTATGGGAACGAGCAGTACTTC. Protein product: CASSFGRYGNEQYF.

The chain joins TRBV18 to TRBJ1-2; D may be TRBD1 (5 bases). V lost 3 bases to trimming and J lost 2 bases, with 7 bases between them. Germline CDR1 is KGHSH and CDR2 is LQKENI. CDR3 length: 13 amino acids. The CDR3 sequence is CASSPSGNYGYTF. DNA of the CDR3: TGTGCCAGCTCACCCTCAGGGAACTATGGCTACACCTTC.

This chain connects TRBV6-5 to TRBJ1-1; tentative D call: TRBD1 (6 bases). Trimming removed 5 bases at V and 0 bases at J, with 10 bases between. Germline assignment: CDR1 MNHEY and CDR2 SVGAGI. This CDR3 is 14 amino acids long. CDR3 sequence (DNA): TGTGCCAGCAGTACCGGACAGATGAACACTGAAGCTTTCTTT. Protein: CASSTGQMNTEAFF.

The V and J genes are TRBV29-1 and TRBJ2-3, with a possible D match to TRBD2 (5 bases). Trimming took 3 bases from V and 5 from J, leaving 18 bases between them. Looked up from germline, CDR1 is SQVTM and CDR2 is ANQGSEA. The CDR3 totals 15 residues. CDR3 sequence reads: CSVDSPGWEIDTQYF. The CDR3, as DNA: TGCAGCGTTGACTCCCCCGGGTGGGAGATAGATACGCAGTATTTT.

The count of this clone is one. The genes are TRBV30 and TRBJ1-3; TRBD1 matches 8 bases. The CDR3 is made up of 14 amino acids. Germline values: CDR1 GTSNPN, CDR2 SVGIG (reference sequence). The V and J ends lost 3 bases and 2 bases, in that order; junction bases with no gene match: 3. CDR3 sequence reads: CAWREQGAGNTIYF. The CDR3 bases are TGTGCCTGGAGGGAACAGGGGGCTGGAAACACCATATATTTT.

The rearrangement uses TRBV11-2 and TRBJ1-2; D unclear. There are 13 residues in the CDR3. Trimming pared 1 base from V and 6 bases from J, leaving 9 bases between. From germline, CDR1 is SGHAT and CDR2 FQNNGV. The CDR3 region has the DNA TGTGCCAGCAGCTTAGGGGTCCTCGATGGCTACACCTTC. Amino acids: CASSLGVLDGYTF.

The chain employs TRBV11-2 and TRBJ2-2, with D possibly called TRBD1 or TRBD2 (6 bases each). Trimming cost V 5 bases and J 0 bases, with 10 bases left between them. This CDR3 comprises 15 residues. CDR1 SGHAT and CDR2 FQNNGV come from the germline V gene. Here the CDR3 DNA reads TGTGCCAGCAGCCCGGGGGCCTCGAACACCGGGGAGCTGTTTTTT. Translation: CASSPGASNTGELFF.

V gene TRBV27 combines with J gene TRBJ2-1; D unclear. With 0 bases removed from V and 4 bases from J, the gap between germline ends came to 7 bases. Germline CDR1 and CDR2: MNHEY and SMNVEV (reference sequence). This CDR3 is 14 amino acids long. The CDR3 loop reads CASSLSERYNEQFF. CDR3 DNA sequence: TGTGCCAGCAGTTTATCAGAGAGGTACAATGAGCAGTTCTTC.

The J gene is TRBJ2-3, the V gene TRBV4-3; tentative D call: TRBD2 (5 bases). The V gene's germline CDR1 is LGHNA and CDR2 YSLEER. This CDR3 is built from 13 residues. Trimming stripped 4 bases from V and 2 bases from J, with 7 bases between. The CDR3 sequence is CASSLGVTDTQYF. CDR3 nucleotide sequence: TGCGCCAGCAGCCTCGGGGTCACAGATACGCAGTATTTT.

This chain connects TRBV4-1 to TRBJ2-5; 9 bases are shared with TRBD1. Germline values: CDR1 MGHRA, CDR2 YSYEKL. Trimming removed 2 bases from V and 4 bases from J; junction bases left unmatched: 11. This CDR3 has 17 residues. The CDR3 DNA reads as TGCGCCAGCAGCCAAACTTCCTTAAACAGGGGGCGAGAGACCCAGTACTTC. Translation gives CASSQTSLNRGRETQYF.

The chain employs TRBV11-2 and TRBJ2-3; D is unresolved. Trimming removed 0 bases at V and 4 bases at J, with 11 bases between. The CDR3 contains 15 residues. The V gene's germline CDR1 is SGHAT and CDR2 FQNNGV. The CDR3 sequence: CASSLDLGKADTQYF. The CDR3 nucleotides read TGTGCCAGCAGCTTAGATTTGGGAAAGGCAGATACGCAGTATTTT.

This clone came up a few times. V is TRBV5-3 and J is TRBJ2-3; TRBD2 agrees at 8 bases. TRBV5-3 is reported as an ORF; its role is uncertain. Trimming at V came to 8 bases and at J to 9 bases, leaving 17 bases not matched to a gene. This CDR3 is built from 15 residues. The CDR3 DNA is TGTGCCAGTCCCGCCTGGGTGGGCGGGAGGACAACGCAGTATTTT. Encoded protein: CASPAWVGGRTTQYF.

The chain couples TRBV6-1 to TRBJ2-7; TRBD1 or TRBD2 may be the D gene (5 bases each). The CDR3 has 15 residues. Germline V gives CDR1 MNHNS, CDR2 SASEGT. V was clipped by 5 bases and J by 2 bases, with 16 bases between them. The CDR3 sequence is CASSPVGVDPYEQYV. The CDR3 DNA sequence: TGTGCCAGCAGTCCCGTGGGGGTCGATCCCTACGAGCAGTACGTC.

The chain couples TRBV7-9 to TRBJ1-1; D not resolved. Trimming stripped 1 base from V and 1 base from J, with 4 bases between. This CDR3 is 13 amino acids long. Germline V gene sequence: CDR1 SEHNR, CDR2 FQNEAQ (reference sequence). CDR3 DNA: TGTGCCAGCAGCTTAGAACAGAACACTGAAGCTTTCTTT. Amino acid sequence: CASSLEQNTEAFF.